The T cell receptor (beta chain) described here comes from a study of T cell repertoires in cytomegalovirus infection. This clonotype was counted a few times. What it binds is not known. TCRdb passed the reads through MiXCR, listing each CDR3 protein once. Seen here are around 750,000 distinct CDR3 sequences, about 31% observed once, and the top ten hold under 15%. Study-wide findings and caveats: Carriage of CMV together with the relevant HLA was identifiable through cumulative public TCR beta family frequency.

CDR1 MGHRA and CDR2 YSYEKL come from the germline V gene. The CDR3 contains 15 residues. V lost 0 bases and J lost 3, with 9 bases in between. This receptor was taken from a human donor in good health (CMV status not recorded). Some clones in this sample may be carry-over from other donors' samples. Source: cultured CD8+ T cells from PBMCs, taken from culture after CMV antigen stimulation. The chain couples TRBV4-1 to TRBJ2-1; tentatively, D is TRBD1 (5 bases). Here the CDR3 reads CASSQDWTLYNEQFF. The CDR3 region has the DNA TGCGCCAGCAGCCAAGATTGGACACTCTACAATGAGCAGTTCTTC.